This passage covers 5 T cell receptor beta chains from one sample sequenced in a study of blood T cell repertoires in COVID-19. Assay: immunoSEQ multiplex PCR; the TCRdb copy retains only in-frame clones and omits some. The sample shows 50,000 to 60,000 clones, 82% of them seen only once. Sequencing was carried out using peripheral blood. These receptors were collected from a human donor in a cohort sampled during active or convalescent COVID-19.

This chain uses TRBV10-2 with TRBJ1-2; D may be TRBD1 (5 bases). Trimming took 2 bases from V and 7 from J, leaving 14 bases between them. The CDR3 sequence is 14 residues long. Germline V gene lookup returns CDR1 WSHSY and CDR2 SAAADI. Written as DNA, the CDR3 is TGCGCCAGCAGTGAGAACGGGGGTACCGGTGGCTACACCTTC. This gives the protein CASSENGGTGGYTF.

This sequence joins TRBV18 and TRBJ2-7, with 12 bases fitting TRBD2. CDR3 size: 15 residues. Germline CDR1 and CDR2: KGHSH and LQKENI. V was pared by 3 bases and J by 6 bases, with 6 bases of the junction left unmatched. The DNA of the CDR3 is TGTGCCAGCTCACCCACCCTAGCGGGGGGGCTCGAGCAGTACTTC. As protein: CASSPTLAGGLEQYF.

The chain has TRBV19 and TRBJ1-4; D possibly corresponds to TRBD1 (5 bases). V lost 2 bases to trimming and J lost 3 bases, with 13 bases between them. The CDR3 totals 16 residues. Per the germline V gene, CDR1 is LNHDA and CDR2 is SQIVND (reference sequence). The CDR3 is CASSIWGELANEKLFF. CDR3 DNA: TGTGCCAGTAGTATATGGGGGGAGCTGGCTAATGAAAAACTGTTTTTT.

The CDR3, as DNA: TGTGCCAGCTCACCCCAACCCCCGGGGACAGCCGCTGAAGCTTTCTTT. This sequence encodes CASSPQPPGTAAEAFF. J is TRBJ1-1 and V is TRBV18; 7 bases align to TRBD1. V dropped 3 bases and J dropped 6; count of bases not matched to a gene: 13. The CDR3 sequence is 16 residues long. Germline loops: CDR1 KGHSH, CDR2 LQKENI.

The V call is TRBV11-3, the J call TRBJ1-2; unclear D gene. Germline lookup yields CDR1 SGHNT and CDR2 YENEEA. This CDR3 spans 15 amino acids. The germline V and J ends were trimmed by 4 bases and 4 bases, with 16 bases remaining between them. The CDR3 sequence: CASSSWQEHRYGYTF. The CDR3 DNA is TGTGCCAGCAGCTCATGGCAGGAACACCGCTATGGCTACACCTTC.